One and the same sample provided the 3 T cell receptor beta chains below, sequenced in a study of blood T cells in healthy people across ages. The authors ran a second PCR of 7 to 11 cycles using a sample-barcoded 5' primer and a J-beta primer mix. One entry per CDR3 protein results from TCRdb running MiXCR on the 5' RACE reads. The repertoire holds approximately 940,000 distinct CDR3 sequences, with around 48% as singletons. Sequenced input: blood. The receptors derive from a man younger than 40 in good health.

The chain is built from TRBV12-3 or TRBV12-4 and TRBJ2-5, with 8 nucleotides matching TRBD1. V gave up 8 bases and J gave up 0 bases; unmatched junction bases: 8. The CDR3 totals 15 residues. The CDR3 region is CASGETGEYQETQYF. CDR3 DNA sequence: TGTGCCAGCGGGGAGACAGGGGAGTACCAAGAGACCCAGTACTTC.

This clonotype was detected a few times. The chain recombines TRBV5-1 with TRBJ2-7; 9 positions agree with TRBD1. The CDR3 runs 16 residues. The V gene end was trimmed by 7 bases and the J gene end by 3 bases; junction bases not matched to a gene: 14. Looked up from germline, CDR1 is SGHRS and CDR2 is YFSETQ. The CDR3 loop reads CASLSLPGQGFYEQYF. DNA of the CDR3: TGCGCCAGCTTGTCGTTACCGGGACAGGGCTTCTACGAGCAGTACTTC.

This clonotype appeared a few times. In nucleotides, the CDR3 is TGCAGTGCTAGAGATCTTGGGGGGAACCGGGGCTACACCTTC. This translates into CSARDLGGNRGYTF. This chain connects TRBV20-1 to TRBJ1-2, with D perhaps matching TRBD1 (5 bases). The germline V gene encodes CDR1 DFQATT and CDR2 SNEGSKA (reference sequence). This CDR3 is built from 14 residues. V was shortened by 0 bases and J by 8 bases, with 16 bases between the two germline ends.